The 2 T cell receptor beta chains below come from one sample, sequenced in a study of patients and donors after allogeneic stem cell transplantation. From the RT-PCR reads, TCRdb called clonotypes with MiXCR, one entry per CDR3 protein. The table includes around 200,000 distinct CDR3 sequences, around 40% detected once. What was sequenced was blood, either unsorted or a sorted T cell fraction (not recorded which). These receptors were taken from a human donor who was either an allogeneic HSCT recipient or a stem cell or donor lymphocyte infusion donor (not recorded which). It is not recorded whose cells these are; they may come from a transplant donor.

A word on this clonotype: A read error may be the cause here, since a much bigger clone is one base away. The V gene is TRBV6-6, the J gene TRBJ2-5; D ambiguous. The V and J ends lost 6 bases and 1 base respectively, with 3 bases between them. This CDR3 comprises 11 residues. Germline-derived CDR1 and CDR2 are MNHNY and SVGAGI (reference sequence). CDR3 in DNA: TGTGCCAGCAGATCCCAAGAGACCCAGTACTTC. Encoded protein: CASRSQETQYF.

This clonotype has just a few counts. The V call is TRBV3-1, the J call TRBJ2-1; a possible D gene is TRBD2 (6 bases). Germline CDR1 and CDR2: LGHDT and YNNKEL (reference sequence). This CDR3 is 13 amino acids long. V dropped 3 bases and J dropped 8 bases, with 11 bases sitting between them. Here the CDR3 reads CASSHPTGDEQFF. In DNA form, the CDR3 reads TGTGCCAGCAGCCATCCCACGGGAGATGAGCAGTTCTTC.